This TCR beta chain stems from a study of T cell changes during pregnancy in multiple sclerosis. The CDR3 contains 17 residues. J was trimmed by 0 bases and V by 0 bases; bases with no gene match: 7. Germline-derived CDR1 and CDR2 are SGHDT and YYEEEE. Using immunoSEQ multiplex PCR, the repertoire was profiled, and TCRdb retains in-frame clones only, with some absent. The repertoire consists of around 70,000 clones, with roughly 92% occurring once and the leading ten covering under 2%. Sequences were derived from peripheral blood, sampled in the second trimester of pregnancy. This clonotype originated in a female donor with multiple sclerosis, enrolled in a pregnancy study. The V gene is TRBV5-6, the J gene TRBJ2-3, with 7 bases identical to TRBD2. The CDR3 loop is CASSLAPWDYSTDTQYF. The CDR3, as DNA: TGTGCCAGCAGCTTGGCACCGTGGGACTACAGCACAGATACGCAGTATTTT.